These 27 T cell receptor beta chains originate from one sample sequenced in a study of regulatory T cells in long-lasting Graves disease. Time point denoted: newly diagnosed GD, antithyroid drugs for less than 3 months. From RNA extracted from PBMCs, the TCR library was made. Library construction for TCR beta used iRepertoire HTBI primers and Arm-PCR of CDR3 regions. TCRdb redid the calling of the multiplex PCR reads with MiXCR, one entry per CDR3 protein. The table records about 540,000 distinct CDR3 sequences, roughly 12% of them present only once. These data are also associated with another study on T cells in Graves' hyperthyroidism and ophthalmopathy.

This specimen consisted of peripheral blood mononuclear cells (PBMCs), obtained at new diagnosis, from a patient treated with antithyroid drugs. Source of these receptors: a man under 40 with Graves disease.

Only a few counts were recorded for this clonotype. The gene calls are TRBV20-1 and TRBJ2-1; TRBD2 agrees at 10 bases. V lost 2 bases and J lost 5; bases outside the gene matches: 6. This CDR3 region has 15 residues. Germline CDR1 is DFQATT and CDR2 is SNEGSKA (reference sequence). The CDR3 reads CSARISSGSDNEQFF. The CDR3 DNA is TGCAGTGCTAGAATCTCTAGCGGGAGCGACAATGAGCAGTTCTTC.

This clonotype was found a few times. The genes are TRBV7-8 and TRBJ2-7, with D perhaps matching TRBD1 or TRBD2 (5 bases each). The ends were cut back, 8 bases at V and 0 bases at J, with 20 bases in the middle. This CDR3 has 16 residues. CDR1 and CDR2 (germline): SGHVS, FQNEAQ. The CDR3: CASRTQSGTNSYEQYF. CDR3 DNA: TGTGCCAGCCGAACCCAGTCCGGGACGAACTCCTACGAGCAGTACTTC. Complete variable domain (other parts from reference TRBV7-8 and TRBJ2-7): GAGVSQSPRYKVAKRGQDVALRCDPISGHVSLFWYQQALGQGPEFLTYFQNEAQLDKSGLPSDRFFAERPEGSVSTLKIQRTQQEDSAVYLCASRTQSGTNSYEQYFGPGTRLTVT.

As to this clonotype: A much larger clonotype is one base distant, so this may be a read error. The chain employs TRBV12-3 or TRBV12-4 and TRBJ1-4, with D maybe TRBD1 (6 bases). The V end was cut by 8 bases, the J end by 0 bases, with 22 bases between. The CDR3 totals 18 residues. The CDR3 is CASRLTGRFGATNEKLFF. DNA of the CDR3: TGTGCCAGCCGCCTAACAGGGAGATTTGGTGCAACTAATGAAAAACTGTTTTTT.

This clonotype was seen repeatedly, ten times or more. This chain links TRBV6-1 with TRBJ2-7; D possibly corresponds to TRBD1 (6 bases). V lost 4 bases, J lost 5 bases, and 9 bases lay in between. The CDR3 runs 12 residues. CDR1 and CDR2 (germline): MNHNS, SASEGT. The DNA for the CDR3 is TGTGCCAGCAGTGGTAGGGACAACGAGCAGTACTTC. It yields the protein CASSGRDNEQYF.

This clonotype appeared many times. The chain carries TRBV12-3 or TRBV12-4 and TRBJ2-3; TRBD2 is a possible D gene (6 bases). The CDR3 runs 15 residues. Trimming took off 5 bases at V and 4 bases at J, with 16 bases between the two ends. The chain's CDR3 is CASSLAIGRPDTQYF. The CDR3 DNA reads TGTGCCAGCAGTCTCGCTATCGGGAGACCAGATACGCAGTATTTT.

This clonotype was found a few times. This chain's CDR3 is CASSPLTVPQNEQYF. In DNA form, the CDR3 reads TGTGCCAGCAGCCCCCTGACGGTTCCACAGAACGAGCAGTACTTC. The V gene is TRBV3-1, the J gene TRBJ2-7; D call uncertain. The germline V gene encodes CDR1 LGHDT and CDR2 YNNKEL (reference sequence). The length of the CDR3 is 15 residues. Trimming removed 4 bases from V and 5 bases from J, with 18 bases in between.

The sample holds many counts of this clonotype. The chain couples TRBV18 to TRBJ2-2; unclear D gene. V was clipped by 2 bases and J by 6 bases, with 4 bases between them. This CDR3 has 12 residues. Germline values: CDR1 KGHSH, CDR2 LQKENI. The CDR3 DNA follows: TGTGCCAGCTCACCAAGGCCCGGGGAGCTGTTTTTT. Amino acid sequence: CASSPRPGELFF.

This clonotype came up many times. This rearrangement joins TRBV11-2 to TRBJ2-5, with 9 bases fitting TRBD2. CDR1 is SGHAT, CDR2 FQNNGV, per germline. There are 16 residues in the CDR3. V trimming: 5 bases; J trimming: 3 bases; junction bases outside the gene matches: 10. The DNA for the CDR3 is TGTGCCAGCAGCGGAGGTAGCGGGAGCCTAAAAGAGACCCAGTACTTC. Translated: CASSGGSGSLKETQYF.

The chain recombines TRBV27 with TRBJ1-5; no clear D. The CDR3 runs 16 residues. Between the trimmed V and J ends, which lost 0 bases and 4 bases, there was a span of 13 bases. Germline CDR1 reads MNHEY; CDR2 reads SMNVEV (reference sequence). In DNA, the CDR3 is TGTGCCAGCAGTTTATCGGGCGGCTTGGGGAATCAGCCCCAGCATTTT. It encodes CASSLSGGLGNQPQHF.

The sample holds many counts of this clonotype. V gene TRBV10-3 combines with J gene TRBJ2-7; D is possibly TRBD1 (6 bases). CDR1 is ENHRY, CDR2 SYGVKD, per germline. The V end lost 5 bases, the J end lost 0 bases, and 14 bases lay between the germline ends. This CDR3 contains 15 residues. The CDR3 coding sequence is TGTGCCATCAGTCAGGGGCAGGGGACCTCCTACGAGCAGTACTTC. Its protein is CAISQGQGTSYEQYF.

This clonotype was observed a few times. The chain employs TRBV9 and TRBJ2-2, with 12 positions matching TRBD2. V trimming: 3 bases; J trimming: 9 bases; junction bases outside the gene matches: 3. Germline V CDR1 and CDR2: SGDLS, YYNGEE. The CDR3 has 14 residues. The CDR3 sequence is CASSGTSGDWELFF. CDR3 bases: TGTGCCAGCAGCGGGACTAGCGGGGATTGGGAGCTGTTTTTT.

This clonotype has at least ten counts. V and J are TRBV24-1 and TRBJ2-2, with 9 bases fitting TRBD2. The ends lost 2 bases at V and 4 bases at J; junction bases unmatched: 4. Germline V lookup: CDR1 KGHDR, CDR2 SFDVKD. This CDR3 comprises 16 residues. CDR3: CATSDSLAGSTGELFF. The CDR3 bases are TGTGCCACCAGTGATTCCCTAGCGGGATCCACCGGGGAGCTGTTTTTT.

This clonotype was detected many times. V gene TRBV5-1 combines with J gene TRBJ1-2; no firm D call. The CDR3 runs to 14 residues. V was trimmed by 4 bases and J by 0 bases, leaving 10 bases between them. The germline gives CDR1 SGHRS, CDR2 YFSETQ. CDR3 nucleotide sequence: TGCGCCAGCAGCCCCCGCTACCCTAACTATGGCTACACCTTC. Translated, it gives CASSPRYPNYGYTF. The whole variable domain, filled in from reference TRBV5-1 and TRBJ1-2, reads KAGVTQTPRYLIKTRGQQVTLSCSPISGHRSVSWYQQTPGQGLQFLFEYFSETQRNKGNFPGRFSGRQFSNSRSEMNVSTLELGDSALYLCASSPRYPNYGYTFGSGTRLTVV.

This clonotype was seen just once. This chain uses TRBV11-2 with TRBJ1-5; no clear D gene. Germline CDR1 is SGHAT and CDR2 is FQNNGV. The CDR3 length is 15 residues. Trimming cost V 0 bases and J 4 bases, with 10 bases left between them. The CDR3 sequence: CASSLDGLGNQPQHF. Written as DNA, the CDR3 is TGTGCCAGCAGCTTAGACGGGCTGGGGAATCAGCCCCAGCATTTT. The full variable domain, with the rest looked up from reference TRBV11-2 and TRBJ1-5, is EAGVAQSPRYKIIEKRQSVAFWCNPISGHATLYWYQQILGQGPKLLIQFQNNGVVDDSQLPKDRFSAERLKGVDSTLKIQPAKLEDSAVYLCASSLDGLGNQPQHFGDGTRLSIL.

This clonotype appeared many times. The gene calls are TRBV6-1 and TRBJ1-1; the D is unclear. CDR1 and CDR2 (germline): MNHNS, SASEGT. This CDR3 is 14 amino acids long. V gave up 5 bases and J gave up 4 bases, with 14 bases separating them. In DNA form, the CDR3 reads TGTGCCAGCAGTACCATGGCCGTAGGCACTGAAGCTTTCTTT. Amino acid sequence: CASSTMAVGTEAFF.

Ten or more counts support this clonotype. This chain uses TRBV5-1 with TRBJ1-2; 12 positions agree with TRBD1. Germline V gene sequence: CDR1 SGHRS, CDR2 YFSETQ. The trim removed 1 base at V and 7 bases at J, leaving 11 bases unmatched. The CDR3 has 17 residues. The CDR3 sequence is CASSLPATGQGAVGYTF. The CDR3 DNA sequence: TGCGCCAGCAGCTTGCCAGCGACGGGACAGGGGGCCGTTGGCTACACCTTC.

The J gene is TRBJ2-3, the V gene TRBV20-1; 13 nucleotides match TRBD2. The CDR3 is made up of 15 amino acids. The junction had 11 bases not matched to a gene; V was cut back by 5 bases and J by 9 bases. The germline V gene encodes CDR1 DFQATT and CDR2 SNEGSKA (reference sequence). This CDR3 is CSAGPGLAGRGTQYF. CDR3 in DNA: TGCAGTGCTGGTCCGGGACTAGCGGGACGTGGGACGCAGTATTTT.

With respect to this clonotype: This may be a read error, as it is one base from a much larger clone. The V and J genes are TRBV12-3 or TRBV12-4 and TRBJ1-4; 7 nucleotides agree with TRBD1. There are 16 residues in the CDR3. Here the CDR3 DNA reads TGTACCAGCAGTCCAGGACAGGTGGCAACTAATGAAAAACTGTTTTTT. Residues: CTSSPGQVATNEKLFF.

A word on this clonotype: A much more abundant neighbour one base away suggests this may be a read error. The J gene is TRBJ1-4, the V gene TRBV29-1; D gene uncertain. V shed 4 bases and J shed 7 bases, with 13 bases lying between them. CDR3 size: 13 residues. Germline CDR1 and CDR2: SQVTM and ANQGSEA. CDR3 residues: CSVAYSSGEKLFF. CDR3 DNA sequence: TGCAGCGTTGCGTATAGTTCAGGTGAAAAACTGTTTTTT.

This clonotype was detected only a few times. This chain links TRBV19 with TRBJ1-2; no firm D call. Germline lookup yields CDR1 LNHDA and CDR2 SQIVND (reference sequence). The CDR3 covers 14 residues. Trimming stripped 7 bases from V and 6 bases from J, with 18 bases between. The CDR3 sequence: CASTPSGSPHGYTF. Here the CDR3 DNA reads TGTGCCAGTACCCCATCGGGCAGCCCCCATGGCTACACCTTC.

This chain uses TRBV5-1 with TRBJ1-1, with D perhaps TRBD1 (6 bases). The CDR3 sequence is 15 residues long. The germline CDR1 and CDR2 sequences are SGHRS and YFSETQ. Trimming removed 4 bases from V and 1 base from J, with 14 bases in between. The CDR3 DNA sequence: TGCGCCAGCAGCCCAACCGGGACACAGAACACTGAAGCTTTCTTT. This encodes CASSPTGTQNTEAFF.

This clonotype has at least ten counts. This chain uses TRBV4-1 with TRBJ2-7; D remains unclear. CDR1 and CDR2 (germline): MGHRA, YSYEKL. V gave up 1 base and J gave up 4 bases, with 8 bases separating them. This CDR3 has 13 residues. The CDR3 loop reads CASSQGTQYEQYF. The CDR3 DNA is TGCGCCAGCAGCCAAGGGACCCAATACGAGCAGTACTTC.

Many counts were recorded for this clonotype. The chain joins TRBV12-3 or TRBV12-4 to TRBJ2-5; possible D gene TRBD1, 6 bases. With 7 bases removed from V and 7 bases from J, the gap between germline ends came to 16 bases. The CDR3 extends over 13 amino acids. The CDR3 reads CASTRDTQPTQYF. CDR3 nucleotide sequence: TGTGCCAGCACCAGGGACACCCAGCCGACCCAGTACTTC.

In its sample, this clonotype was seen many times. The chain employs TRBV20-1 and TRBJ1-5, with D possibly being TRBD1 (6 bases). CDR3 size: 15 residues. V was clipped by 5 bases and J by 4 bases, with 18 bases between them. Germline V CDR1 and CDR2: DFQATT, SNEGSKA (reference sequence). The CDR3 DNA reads TGCAGTGCTGGCGGAGCGGGCAGGGGTAATCAGCCCCAGCATTTT. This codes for CSAGGAGRGNQPQHF.

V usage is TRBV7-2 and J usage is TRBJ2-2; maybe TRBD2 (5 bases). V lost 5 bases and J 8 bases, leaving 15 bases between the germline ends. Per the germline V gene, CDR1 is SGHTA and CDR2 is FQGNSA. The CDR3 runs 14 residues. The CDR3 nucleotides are TGTGCCAGCAGCCAAGCGGTAGCCGCGGGGGAGCTGTTTTTT. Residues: CASSQAVAAGELFF.

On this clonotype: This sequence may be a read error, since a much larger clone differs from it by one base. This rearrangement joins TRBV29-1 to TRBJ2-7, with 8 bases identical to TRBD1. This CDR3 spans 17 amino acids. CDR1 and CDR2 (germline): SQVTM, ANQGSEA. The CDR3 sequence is CSVEDIIGAGGSCEQYF. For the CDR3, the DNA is TGCAGCGTTGAAGATATTATCGGGGCAGGGGGCTCCTGCGAGCAGTACTTC.

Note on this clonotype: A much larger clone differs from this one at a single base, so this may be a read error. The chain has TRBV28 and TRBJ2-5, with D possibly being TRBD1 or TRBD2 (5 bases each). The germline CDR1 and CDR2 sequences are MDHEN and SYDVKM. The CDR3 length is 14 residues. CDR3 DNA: TGTGTCAGCAGCCGCAGAGGGGTTCTAGAGACCCAGTACTTC. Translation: CVSSRRGVLETQYF.